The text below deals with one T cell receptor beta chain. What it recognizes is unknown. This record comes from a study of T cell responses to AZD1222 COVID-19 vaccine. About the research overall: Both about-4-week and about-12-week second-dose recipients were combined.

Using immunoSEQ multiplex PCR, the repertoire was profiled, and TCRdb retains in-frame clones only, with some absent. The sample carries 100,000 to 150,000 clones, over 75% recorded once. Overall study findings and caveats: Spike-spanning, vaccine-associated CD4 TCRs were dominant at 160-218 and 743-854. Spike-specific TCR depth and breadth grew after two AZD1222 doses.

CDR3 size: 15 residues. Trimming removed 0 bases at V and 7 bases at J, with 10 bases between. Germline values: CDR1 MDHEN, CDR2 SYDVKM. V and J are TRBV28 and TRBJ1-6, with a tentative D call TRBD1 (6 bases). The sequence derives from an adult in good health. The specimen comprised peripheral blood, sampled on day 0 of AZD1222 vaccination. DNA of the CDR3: TGTGCCAGCAGTTTATGGTCCGGGGGCAATTCACCCCTCCACTTT. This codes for CASSLWSGGNSPLHF.